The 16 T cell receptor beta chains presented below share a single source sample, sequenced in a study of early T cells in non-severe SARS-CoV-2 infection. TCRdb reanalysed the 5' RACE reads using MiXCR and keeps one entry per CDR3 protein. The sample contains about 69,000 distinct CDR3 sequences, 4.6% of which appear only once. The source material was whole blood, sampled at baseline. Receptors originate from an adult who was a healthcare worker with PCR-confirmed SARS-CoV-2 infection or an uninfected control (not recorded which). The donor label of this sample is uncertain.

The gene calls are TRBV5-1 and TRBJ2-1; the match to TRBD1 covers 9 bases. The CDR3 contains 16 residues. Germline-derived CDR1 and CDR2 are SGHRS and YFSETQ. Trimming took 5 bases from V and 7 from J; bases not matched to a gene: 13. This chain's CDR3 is CASSRDWDRAKNEQFF. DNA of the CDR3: TGCGCCAGCAGTCGTGATTGGGACAGGGCTAAGAATGAGCAGTTCTTC.

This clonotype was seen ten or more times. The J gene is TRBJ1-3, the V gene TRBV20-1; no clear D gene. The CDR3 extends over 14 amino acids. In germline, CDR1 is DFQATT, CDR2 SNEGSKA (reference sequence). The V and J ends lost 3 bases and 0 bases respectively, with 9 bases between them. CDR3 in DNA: TGCAGTGCTAGGAAACAGACCTCTGGAAACACCATATATTTT. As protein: CSARKQTSGNTIYF.

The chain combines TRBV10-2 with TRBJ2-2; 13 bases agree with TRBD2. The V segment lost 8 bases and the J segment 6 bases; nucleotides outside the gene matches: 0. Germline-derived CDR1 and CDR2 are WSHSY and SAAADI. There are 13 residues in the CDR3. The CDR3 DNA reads TGCGCCAGCGGACTAGCGGGGGCCGGGGAGCTGTTTTTT. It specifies CASGLAGAGELFF.

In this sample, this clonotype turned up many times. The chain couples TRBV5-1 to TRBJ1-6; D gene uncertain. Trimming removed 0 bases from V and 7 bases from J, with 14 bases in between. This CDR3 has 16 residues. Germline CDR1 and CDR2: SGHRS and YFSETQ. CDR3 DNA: TGCGCCAGCAGCTTGGAAGGAGGAGGAGGGAATTCACCCCTCCACTTT. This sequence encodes CASSLEGGGGNSPLHF.

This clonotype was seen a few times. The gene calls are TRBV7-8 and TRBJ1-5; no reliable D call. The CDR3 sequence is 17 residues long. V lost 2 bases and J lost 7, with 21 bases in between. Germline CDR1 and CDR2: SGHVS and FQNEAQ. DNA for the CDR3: TGTGCCAGCAGCTTATTAAGCTCTTGGAGAGGCGGCCAGCCCCAGCATTTT. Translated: CASSLLSSWRGGQPQHF.

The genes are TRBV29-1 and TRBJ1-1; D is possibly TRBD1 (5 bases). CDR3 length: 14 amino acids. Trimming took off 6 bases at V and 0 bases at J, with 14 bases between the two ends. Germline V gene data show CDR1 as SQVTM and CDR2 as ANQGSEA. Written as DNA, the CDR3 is TGCAGCGTAACCAGGGCAGATGTGAACACTGAAGCTTTCTTT. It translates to CSVTRADVNTEAFF.

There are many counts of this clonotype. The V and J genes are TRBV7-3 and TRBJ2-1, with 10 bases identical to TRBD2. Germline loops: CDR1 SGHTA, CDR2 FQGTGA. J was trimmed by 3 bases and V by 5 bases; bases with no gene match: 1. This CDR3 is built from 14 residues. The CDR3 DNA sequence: TGTGCCAGCAGCCCTAGCGGGGGCTACAATGAGCAGTTCTTC. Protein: CASSPSGGYNEQFF.

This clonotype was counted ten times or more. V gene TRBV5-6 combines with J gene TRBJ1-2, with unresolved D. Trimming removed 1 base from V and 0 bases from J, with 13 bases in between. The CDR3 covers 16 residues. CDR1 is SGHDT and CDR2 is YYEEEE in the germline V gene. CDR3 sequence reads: CASSLMGSLANYGYTF. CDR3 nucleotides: TGTGCCAGCAGCTTGATGGGCTCCCTCGCTAACTATGGCTACACCTTC.

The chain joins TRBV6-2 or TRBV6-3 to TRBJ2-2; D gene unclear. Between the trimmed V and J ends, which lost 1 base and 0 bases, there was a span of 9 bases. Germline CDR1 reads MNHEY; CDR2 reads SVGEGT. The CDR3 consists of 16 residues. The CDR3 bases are TGTGCCAGCAGTTACTTTTCAGAGTCGAACACCGGGGAGCTGTTTTTT. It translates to CASSYFSESNTGELFF.

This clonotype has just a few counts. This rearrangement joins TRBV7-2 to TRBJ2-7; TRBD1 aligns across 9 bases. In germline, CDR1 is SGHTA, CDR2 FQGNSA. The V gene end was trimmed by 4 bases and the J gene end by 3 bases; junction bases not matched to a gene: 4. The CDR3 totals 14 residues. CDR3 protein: CASSSDRGVYEQYF. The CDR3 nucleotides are TGTGCCAGCAGCTCGGACAGGGGAGTCTACGAGCAGTACTTC.

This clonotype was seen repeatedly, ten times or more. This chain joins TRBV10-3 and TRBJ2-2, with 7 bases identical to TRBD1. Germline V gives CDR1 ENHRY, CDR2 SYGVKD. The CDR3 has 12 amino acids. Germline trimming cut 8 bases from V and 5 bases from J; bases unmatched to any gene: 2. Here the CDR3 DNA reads TGTGCCATCTCCAGGGGGACCGGGGAGCTGTTTTTT. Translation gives CAISRGTGELFF.

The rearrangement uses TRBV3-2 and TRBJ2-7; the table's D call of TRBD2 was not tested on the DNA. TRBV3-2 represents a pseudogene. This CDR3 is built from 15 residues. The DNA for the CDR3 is TGTGCCAGCAGTCATCCGGGACTAGCCTTCTACGAGCAGTACTTC. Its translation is CASSHPGLAFYEQYF.

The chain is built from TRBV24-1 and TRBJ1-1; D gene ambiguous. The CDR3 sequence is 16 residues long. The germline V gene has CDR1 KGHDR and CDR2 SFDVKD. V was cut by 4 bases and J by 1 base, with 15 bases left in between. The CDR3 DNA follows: TGTGCCACCAGTGACAATGGGTTCCCGGGGAACACTGAAGCTTTCTTT. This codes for CATSDNGFPGNTEAFF.

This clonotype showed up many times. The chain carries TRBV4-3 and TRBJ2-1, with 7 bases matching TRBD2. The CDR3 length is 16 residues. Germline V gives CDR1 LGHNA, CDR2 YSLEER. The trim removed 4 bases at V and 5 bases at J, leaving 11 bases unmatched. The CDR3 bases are TGCGCCAGCAGCCCCAATTGGGCTAGCGGTGACAATGAGCAGTTCTTC. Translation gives CASSPNWASGDNEQFF.

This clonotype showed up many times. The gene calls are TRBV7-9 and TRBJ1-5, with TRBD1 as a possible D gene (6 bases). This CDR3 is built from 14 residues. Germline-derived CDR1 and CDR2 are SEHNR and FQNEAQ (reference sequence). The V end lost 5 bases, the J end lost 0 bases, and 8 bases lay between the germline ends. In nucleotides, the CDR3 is TGTGCCAGCAGCCCAGGGGATAGCAATCAGCCCCAGCATTTT. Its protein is CASSPGDSNQPQHF.

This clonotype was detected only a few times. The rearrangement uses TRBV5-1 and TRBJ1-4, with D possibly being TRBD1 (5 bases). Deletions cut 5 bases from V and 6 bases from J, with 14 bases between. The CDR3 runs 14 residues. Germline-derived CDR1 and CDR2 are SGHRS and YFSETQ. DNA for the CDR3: TGCGCCAGCAGAACCGGGACGATGGATGAAAAACTGTTTTTT. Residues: CASRTGTMDEKLFF. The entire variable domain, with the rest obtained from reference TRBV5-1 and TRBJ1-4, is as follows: KAGVTQTPRYLIKTRGQQVTLSCSPISGHRSVSWYQQTPGQGLQFLFEYFSETQRNKGNFPGRFSGRQFSNSRSEMNVSTLELGDSALYLCASRTGTMDEKLFFGSGTQLSVL.